This TCR beta chain was identified in a study of control samples from healthy donors and cancer patients. Assay: immunoSEQ multiplex PCR; the TCRdb copy retains only in-frame clones and omits some. Of approximately 90,000 clones listed, approximately 84% are singletons. Germline assignment: CDR1 LGHDT and CDR2 YNNKEL (reference sequence). With 3 bases removed from V and 8 bases from J, the gap between germline ends came to 14 bases. This CDR3 comprises 14 residues. This TCR was recovered from a man aged 65-85 years with lung cancer. The chain uses TRBV3-1 (or the pseudogene TRBV3-2) and TRBJ2-4; D might be TRBD1 (5 bases). Specimen: PBMCs. The CDR3 DNA sequence: TGTGCCAGCAGCCATCAAGGGGATTGGGACATTCAGTACTTC. This sequence encodes CASSHQGDWDIQYF.